One sample yielded the 15 T cell receptor beta chains listed below, sequenced in a study of breast tumors, draining lymph nodes, adjacent tissues. Axillary draining lymph nodes of breast cancer patients supplied the node samples. TCRdb independently ran MiXCR on the multiplex PCR reads; one entry per CDR3 protein. The sample has over 200,000 distinct CDR3 sequences; 32% are singletons. The sequencing sample was made of axillary lymph node tissue. The receptors stem from a female donor with breast cancer. Some clones in this sample may be carry-over from other donors' samples.

This clonotype was seen many times. The chain uses TRBV7-6 and TRBJ2-3; tentative D call: TRBD2 (6 bases). The CDR3 has 14 residues. The V gene's germline CDR1 is SGHVS and CDR2 FNYEAQ. The V gene lost 5 bases and the J gene lost 3 bases, with 12 bases spanning the gap. CDR3 loop: CASSRGGGTDTQYF. DNA for the CDR3: TGTGCCAGCAGCAGGGGAGGAGGTACAGATACGCAGTATTTT.

The rearrangement links TRBV3-1 to TRBJ2-4; D is perhaps TRBD2 (5 bases). Germline V gene lookup returns CDR1 LGHDT and CDR2 YNNKEL (reference sequence). V was pared by 4 bases and J by 3 bases, with 16 bases between. This CDR3 comprises 16 residues. Written as DNA, the CDR3 is TGTGCCAGCAGCCTTCTTGTCCTGGGAGACAAAAACATTCAGTACTTC. This sequence encodes CASSLLVLGDKNIQYF. The full variable domain, rest sourced from reference TRBV3-1 and TRBJ2-4, is DTAVSQTPKYLVTQMGNDKSIKCEQNLGHDTMYWYKQDSKKFLKIMFSYNNKELIINETVPNRFSPKSPDKAHLNLHINSLELGDSAVYFCASSLLVLGDKNIQYFGAGTRLSVL.

The table lists this clonotype with many counts. The gene calls are TRBV2 and TRBJ1-4; 10 positions match TRBD1. CDR3 length: 15 amino acids. Germline V gives CDR1 SNHLY, CDR2 FYNNEI. V dropped 7 bases and J dropped 8; count of bases not matched to a gene: 10. This CDR3 reads CASTLGTGVGEKLFF. The CDR3 bases are TGTGCCAGCACCCTAGGGACAGGGGTAGGCGAAAAACTGTTTTTT.

This clonotype was seen repeatedly, ten times or more. V is TRBV7-2 and J is TRBJ1-1; 7 bases match TRBD1. The J segment lost 5 bases and the V segment lost 3 bases, leaving 6 bases of the junction unmatched. Germline-derived CDR1 and CDR2 are SGHTA and FQGNSA. The CDR3 extends over 14 amino acids. The DNA of the CDR3 is TGTGCCAGCAGCTTCCGACAGGGTGGTACTGAAGCTTTCTTT. The encoded protein is CASSFRQGGTEAFF. Complete variable domain (other parts from reference TRBV7-2 and TRBJ1-1): GAGVSQSPSNKVTEKGKDVELRCDPISGHTALYWYRQSLGQGLEFLIYFQGNSAPDKSGLPSDRFSAERTGGSVSTLTIQRTQQEDSAVYLCASSFRQGGTEAFFGQGTRLTVV.

This clonotype was counted ten times or more. The chain recombines TRBV5-4 with TRBJ2-3; D is perhaps TRBD2 (5 bases). Per the germline V gene, CDR1 is SGHNT and CDR2 is YYREEE (reference sequence). V lost 3 bases, J lost 11 bases, and 10 bases lay in between. CDR3 length equals 11 residues. The CDR3 region has the DNA TGTGCCAGCAGCTCCGGGAATCTGCAGTATTTT. Translating gives CASSSGNLQYF.

The sample holds many counts of this clonotype. The genes are TRBV19 and TRBJ2-6, with 12 bases that match TRBD2. V shed 2 bases and J 4 bases; nucleotides not matched to a gene: 9. The CDR3 is made up of 19 amino acids. The germline CDR1 and CDR2 sequences are LNHDA and SQIVND (reference sequence). The chain's CDR3 is CASSIIASGRAIGANVLTF. The CDR3 region has the DNA TGTGCCAGTAGTATAATCGCTAGCGGGAGGGCCATCGGGGCCAACGTCCTGACTTTC.

The rearrangement joins TRBV29-1 to TRBJ2-5; TRBD2 matches at 12 bases. Germline V gives CDR1 SQVTM, CDR2 ANQGSEA. The CDR3 consists of 13 residues. J lost 5 bases, V lost 8 bases, and 6 bases had no gene match. This CDR3 reads CSSSGGEVETQYF. CDR3 DNA: TGCAGCTCTAGCGGGGGGGAGGTCGAGACCCAGTACTTC. Using reference TRBV29-1 and TRBJ2-5 for the parts outside the CDR3, the full variable domain is SAVISQKPSRDICQRGTSLTIQCQVDSQVTMMFWYRQQPGQSLTLIATANQGSEATYESGFVIDKFPISRPNLTFSTLTVSNMSPEDSSIYLCSSSGGEVETQYFGPGTRLLVL.

Regarding this clonotype: Since a much larger clone is just one base distant, this may be a read error. The chain joins TRBV20-1 to TRBJ2-7; maybe TRBD1 (5 bases). In germline, CDR1 is DFQATT, CDR2 SNEGSKA (reference sequence). The V and J ends lost 0 bases and 9 bases respectively, with 18 bases between them. The CDR3 loop spans 14 amino acids. The CDR3 coding sequence is TGCAGTGCTAGAGATCGGTCCCAGGGCACTCTGCAGTACTTC. It yields the protein CSARDRSQGTLQYF.

This clonotype was counted a single time. The chain employs TRBV12-3 or TRBV12-4 and TRBJ2-2; TRBD1 matches 7 bases. The junction had 19 bases not matched to a gene; V was cut back by 3 bases and J by 0 bases. The CDR3 has 21 residues. CDR3 amino acids: CASSFRRLPGQTPSNTGELFF. The CDR3 nucleotides read TGTGCCAGCAGTTTTAGGAGGCTCCCGGGACAGACGCCTTCGAACACCGGGGAGCTGTTTTTT.

This clonotype was counted ten times or more. This may be a read error: a much more frequent sequence differs by one nucleotide. J is TRBJ2-5 and V is TRBV20-1; D uncertain. Germline assignment: CDR1 DFQATT and CDR2 SNEGSKA (reference sequence). Trimming cost V 8 bases and J 5 bases, with 12 bases left between them. CDR3 length: 11 amino acids. Here the CDR3 DNA reads TGCAGTTCGGCCCGCGAGGAGACCCAGTACTTC. Its translation is CSSAREETQYF.

V and J are TRBV6-2 or TRBV6-3 and TRBJ2-1; D is ambiguous. The CDR3 covers 15 residues. CDR1 MNHEY and CDR2 SVGEGT come from the germline V gene. Trimming took 5 bases from V and 0 from J, leaving 11 bases between them. The CDR3 loop is CASSHGGFSYNEQFF. For the CDR3, the DNA is TGTGCCAGCAGTCACGGTGGGTTCTCCTACAATGAGCAGTTCTTC.

This sequence joins TRBV10-3 and TRBJ1-4, with D unresolved. This CDR3 region has 9 residues. Germline CDR1 ENHRY, CDR2 SYGVKD. Trimming pared 3 bases from V and 10 bases from J, leaving 0 bases between. Written as DNA, the CDR3 is TGTGCCATCAGTGAAAAACTGTTTTTT. Translating gives CAISEKLFF.

Note on this clonotype: A much larger clonotype is one base distant, so this may be a read error. The rearrangement joins TRBV6-6 to TRBJ2-5; 7 bases are shared with TRBD2. The length of the CDR3 is 14 residues. The germline gives CDR1 MNHNY, CDR2 SVGAGI (reference sequence). The CDR3 spells CASSSTGPSGTRYF. In DNA form, the CDR3 reads TGTGCCAGCAGTTCGACGGGACCAAGCGGGACCCGGTACTTC.

Note on this clonotype: This could be a read error, since a much larger clone is one nucleotide away. The rearrangement uses TRBV28 and TRBJ1-3; D not resolved. CDR3 length: 12 residues. Germline CDR1 MDHEN, CDR2 SYDVKM. The CDR3 DNA sequence: TGTGCCAGCGCGATCTCTGGAAACACCATACATTTT. Translated, it gives CASAISGNTIHF.

This clonotype was seen repeatedly, ten times or more. The gene calls are TRBV12-3 or TRBV12-4 and TRBJ2-1, with 9 bases identical to TRBD1. V lost 5 bases and J lost 5; bases outside the gene matches: 7. CDR3 length: 15 amino acids. CDR3: CASSPDRGIDNEQFF. The CDR3, as DNA: TGTGCCAGCAGTCCAGACAGGGGGATCGACAATGAGCAGTTCTTC.